The 15 T cell receptor beta chains below were found in one sample sequenced in a study of blood T cell repertoires in COVID-19. Data came from immunoSEQ multiplex PCR; TCRdb stores just in-frame clones and leaves some out. The sample shows under 450,000 clones, more than 75% of them seen only once. The sample was PBMCs or T cells enriched from blood (not recorded which). The receptors were sampled from a young man who had recovered from COVID-19.

The chain is built from TRBV27 and TRBJ1-2, with 7 bases fitting TRBD1. The CDR3 consists of 17 residues. Germline CDR1 and CDR2: MNHEY and SMNVEV (reference sequence). V shed 3 bases and J 1 base; nucleotides not matched to a gene: 11. The CDR3 spells CASSFQPTGDLNYGYTF. The CDR3 nucleotides are TGTGCCAGCAGTTTCCAACCCACAGGGGACCTTAACTATGGCTACACCTTC.

The V gene is TRBV19, the J gene TRBJ1-1; no firm D call. The CDR3 sequence is 13 residues long. Per the germline V gene, CDR1 is LNHDA and CDR2 is SQIVND (reference sequence). V lost 5 bases to trimming and J lost 5 bases, with 12 bases between them. The CDR3 sequence: CASSDLGGTEAFF. The DNA of the CDR3 is TGTGCCAGTAGTGACTTAGGTGGGACTGAAGCTTTCTTT.

The chain employs TRBV30 and TRBJ2-1, with 8 bases aligning to TRBD2. Trimming cost V 0 bases and J 7 bases; bases outside gene matches: 8. This CDR3 region has 15 residues. Germline CDR1 and CDR2: GTSNPN and SVGIG (reference sequence). The DNA of the CDR3 is TGTGCCTGGAGTGTGGGAGCGGGGGCGGGTAATGAGCAGTTCTTC. This codes for CAWSVGAGAGNEQFF.

The rearrangement joins TRBV12-3 or TRBV12-4 to TRBJ1-2; 8 positions agree with TRBD1. This CDR3 spans 13 amino acids. J was trimmed by 6 bases and V by 7 bases; bases with no gene match: 7. The DNA of the CDR3 is TGTGCCAGCACTCAAGGACAGGGCCATGGCTACACCTTC. This sequence encodes CASTQGQGHGYTF.

The V call is TRBV19, the J call TRBJ1-1; 9 positions agree with TRBD1. CDR1 and CDR2 from the germline V gene are LNHDA and SQIVND (reference sequence). This CDR3 is built from 18 residues. V trimming: 2 bases; J trimming: 4 bases; junction bases outside the gene matches: 14. This CDR3 is CASSIKVYRGLGGTEAFF. DNA for the CDR3: TGTGCCAGTAGTATAAAGGTTTACAGGGGGCTTGGTGGCACTGAAGCTTTCTTT.

The J gene is TRBJ1-1, the V gene TRBV11-2; the D is unclear. Germline values: CDR1 SGHAT, CDR2 FQNNGV. V shed 1 base and J shed 7 bases, with 10 bases lying between them. The CDR3 contains 13 residues. In DNA form, the CDR3 reads TGTGCCAGCAGCTTAGTGCAGACTGATGAAGCTTTCTTT. Its protein is CASSLVQTDEAFF. Using reference TRBV11-2 and TRBJ1-1 for the parts outside the CDR3, the full variable domain is EAGVAQSPRYKIIEKRQSVAFWCNPISGHATLYWYQQILGQGPKLLIQFQNNGVVDDSQLPKDRFSAERLKGVDSTLKIQPAKLEDSAVYLCASSLVQTDEAFFGQGTRLTVV.

The CDR3 bases are TGTGCCAGCAGCTCCCCGGGGGGGGTTCGGACAGGGGCCAACGTCCTGACTTTC. It codes for CASSSPGGVRTGANVLTF. This rearrangement joins TRBV5-4 to TRBJ2-6, with TRBD2 matching over 8 bases. Germline V gene sequence: CDR1 SGHNT, CDR2 YYREEE (reference sequence). CDR3 length equals 18 residues. Trimming cost V 3 bases and J 4 bases; bases outside gene matches: 12.

This clone was seen only once. The chain carries TRBV10-2 and TRBJ2-2; D is unresolved. Trimming cost V 6 bases and J 6 bases, with 11 bases left between them. The CDR3 runs 13 residues. Germline loops: CDR1 WSHSY, CDR2 SAAADI. CDR3 sequence: CASSKVQPGELFF. The CDR3 DNA sequence: TGCGCCAGCAGCAAAGTACAGCCCGGGGAGCTGTTTTTT.

The chain combines TRBV2 with TRBJ1-1; the D is unclear. Germline V gives CDR1 SNHLY, CDR2 FYNNEI. This CDR3 has 8 amino acids. Trimming took off 11 bases at V and 11 bases at J, with 9 bases between the two ends. The CDR3: CAGRGAFF. DNA of the CDR3: TGTGCCGGCCGAGGGGCTTTCTTT.

The chain uses TRBV6-5 and TRBJ1-2; D may be TRBD1 (5 bases). Germline values: CDR1 MNHEY, CDR2 SVGAGI. CDR3 size: 14 residues. Deletions cut 6 bases from V and 4 bases from J, with 15 bases between. The CDR3 here is CASRKDRHLYGYTF. CDR3 sequence (DNA): TGTGCCAGCAGAAAAGACAGACACCTCTATGGCTACACCTTC.

The gene calls are TRBV5-6 and TRBJ2-3; D possibly corresponds to TRBD2 (6 bases). The CDR3 length is 15 residues. The germline CDR1 and CDR2 sequences are SGHDT and YYEEEE. The V and J ends lost 1 base and 5 bases respectively, with 14 bases between them. Written as DNA, the CDR3 is TGTGCCAGCAGCTTGATCCTTACCGGGGGAGATACGCAGTATTTT. It specifies CASSLILTGGDTQYF.

The chain carries TRBV29-1 and TRBJ2-5; 8 nucleotides match TRBD1. The CDR3 has 14 amino acids. The trim removed 2 bases at V and 5 bases at J, leaving 7 bases unmatched. The germline V gene has CDR1 SQVTM and CDR2 ANQGSEA. The CDR3 loop is CSVEWPGGRETQYF. CDR3 coding DNA: TGCAGCGTTGAATGGCCAGGGGGCAGGGAGACCCAGTACTTC.

This clone was seen just once. The chain's CDR3 is CASSVYQGAHYEQYF. The CDR3 DNA follows: TGTGCCAGCAGTGTCTATCAGGGGGCCCACTACGAGCAGTACTTC. The chain links TRBV2 to TRBJ2-7; TRBD1 matches 8 bases. The CDR3 length is 15 residues. In germline, CDR1 is SNHLY, CDR2 FYNNEI. J was trimmed by 3 bases and V by 4 bases; bases with no gene match: 8.

V is TRBV6-6 and J is TRBJ2-5, with unresolved D. This CDR3 is built from 15 residues. V was trimmed by 5 bases and J by 5 bases, leaving 18 bases between them. The germline V gene has CDR1 MNHNY and CDR2 SVGAGI (reference sequence). CDR3 loop: CASSTPQRGVETQYF. CDR3 nucleotide sequence: TGTGCCAGCAGTACCCCCCAGAGAGGAGTGGAGACCCAGTACTTC.

This sequence joins TRBV18 and TRBJ1-3; the match to TRBD1 covers 7 bases. The CDR3 extends over 14 amino acids. The V segment lost 8 bases and the J segment 4 bases; nucleotides outside the gene matches: 8. Germline-derived CDR1 and CDR2 are KGHSH and LQKENI. DNA for the CDR3: TGTGCCAGCACGACACAGGGGCAGGGAAACACCATATATTTT. Its protein is CASTTQGQGNTIYF.